The subject of this entry is one T cell receptor (beta chain). Its antigen remains unknown. RNA transcripts gave rise to amplified TCR beta CDR3 regions. In the first-round RT-PCR of the TCR CDR3, the HTBI primer set was used. TCRdb re-called the multiplex PCR reads with MiXCR, one entry per CDR3 protein. The sample consists of some 500,000 distinct CDR3 sequences, about 15% of them appearing once. This entry belongs to a study of T cells in Graves' hyperthyroidism and ophthalmopathy. Study findings and constraints: Appearing also in blood were most of the thyroid clonotypes expanded above 0.001.

Reasons for excluding patients were uncontrolled infection, other autoimmune disease, pregnancy or lactation. Specimen: blood. This clonotype was obtained from a woman in her 30s with Graves' ophthalmopathy.

CDR3 residues: CAISGLADGGELFF. CDR3 in DNA: TGTGCCATCAGTGGACTAGCGGACGGCGGGGAGCTGTTTTTT. The rearrangement links TRBV10-3 to TRBJ2-2; 9 nucleotides agree with TRBD2. The CDR3 runs to 14 residues. V lost 4 bases, J lost 7 bases, and 4 bases stayed unmatched. Germline loops: CDR1 ENHRY, CDR2 SYGVKD.